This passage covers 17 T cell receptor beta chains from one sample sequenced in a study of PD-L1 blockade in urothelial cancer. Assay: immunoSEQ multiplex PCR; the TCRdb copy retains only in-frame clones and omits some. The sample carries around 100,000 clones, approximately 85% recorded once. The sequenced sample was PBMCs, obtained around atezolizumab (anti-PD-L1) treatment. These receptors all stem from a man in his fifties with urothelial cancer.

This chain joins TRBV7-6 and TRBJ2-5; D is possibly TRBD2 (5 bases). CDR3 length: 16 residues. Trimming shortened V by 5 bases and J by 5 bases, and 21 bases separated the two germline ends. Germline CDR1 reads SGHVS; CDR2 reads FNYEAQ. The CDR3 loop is CASSPASLTSVETQYF. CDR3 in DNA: TGTGCCAGCAGCCCCGCGTCCCTAACTAGTGTGGAGACCCAGTACTTC. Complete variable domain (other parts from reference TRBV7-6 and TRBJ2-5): GAGVSQSPRYKVTKRGQDVALRCDPISGHVSLYWYRQALGQGPEFLTYFNYEAQQDKSGLPNDRFSAERPEGSISTLTIQRTEQRDSAMYRCASSPASLTSVETQYFGPGTRLLVL.

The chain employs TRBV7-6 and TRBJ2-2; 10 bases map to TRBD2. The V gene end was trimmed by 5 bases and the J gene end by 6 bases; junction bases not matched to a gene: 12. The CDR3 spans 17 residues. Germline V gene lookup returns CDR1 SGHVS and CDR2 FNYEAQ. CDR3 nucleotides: TGTGCCAGCAGCCCCGCCAGCGCTAGCGGGAGTTCCGGGGAGCTGTTTTTT. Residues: CASSPASASGSSGELFF.

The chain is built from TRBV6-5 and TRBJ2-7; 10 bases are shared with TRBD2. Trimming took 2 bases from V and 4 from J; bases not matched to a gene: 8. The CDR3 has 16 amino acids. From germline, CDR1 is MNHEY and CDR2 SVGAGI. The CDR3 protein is CASSYRIAGGQYEQYF. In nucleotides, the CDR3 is TGTGCCAGCAGTTACCGGATAGCGGGAGGTCAATACGAGCAGTACTTC.

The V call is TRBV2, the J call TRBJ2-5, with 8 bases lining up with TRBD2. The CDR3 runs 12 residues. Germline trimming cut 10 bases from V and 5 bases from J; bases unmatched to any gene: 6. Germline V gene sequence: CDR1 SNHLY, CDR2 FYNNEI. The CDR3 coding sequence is TGTGCCACTCGGGGGGGTACGGAGACCCAGTACTTC. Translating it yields CATRGGTETQYF.

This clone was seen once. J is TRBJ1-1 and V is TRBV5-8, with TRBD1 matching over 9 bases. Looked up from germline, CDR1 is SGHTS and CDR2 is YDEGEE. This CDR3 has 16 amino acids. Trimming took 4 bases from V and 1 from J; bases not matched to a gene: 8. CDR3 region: CASSQDRGMRNTEAFF. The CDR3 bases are TGTGCCAGCAGCCAGGACAGGGGAATGCGGAACACTGAAGCTTTCTTT.

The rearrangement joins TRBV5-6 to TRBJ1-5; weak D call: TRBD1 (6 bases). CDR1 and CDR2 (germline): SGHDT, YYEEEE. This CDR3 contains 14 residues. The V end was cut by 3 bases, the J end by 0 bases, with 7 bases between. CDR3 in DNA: TGTGCCAGCAGCTCAGGGGTTAGCAATCAGCCCCAGCATTTT. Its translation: CASSSGVSNQPQHF.

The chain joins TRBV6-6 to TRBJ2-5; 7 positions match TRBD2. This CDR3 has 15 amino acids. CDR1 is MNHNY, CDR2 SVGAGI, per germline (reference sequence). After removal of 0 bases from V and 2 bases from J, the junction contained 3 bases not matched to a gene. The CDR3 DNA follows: TGTGCCAGCAGTTACTCCCTAGCGGAGCAAGAGACCCAGTACTTC. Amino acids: CASSYSLAEQETQYF.

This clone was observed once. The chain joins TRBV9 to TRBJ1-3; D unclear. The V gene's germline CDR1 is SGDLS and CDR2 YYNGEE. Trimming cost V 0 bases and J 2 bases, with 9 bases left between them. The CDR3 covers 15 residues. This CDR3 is CASSVVGKPGNTIYF. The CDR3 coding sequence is TGTGCCAGCAGCGTAGTTGGCAAACCTGGAAACACCATATATTTT.

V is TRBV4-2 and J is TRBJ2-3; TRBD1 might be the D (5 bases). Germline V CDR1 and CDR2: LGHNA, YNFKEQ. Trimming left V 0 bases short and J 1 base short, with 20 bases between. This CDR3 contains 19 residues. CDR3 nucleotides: TGTGCCAGCAGCCAAGATCTATTGCAGAAGGGGATTGGCACAGATACGCAGTATTTT. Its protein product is CASSQDLLQKGIGTDTQYF.

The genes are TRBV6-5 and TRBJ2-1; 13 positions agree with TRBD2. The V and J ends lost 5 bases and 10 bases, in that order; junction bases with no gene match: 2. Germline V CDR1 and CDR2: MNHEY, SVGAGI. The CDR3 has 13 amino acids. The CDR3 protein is CASSGTSGAEQFF. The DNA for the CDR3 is TGTGCCAGCAGTGGGACTAGCGGGGCCGAGCAGTTCTTC.

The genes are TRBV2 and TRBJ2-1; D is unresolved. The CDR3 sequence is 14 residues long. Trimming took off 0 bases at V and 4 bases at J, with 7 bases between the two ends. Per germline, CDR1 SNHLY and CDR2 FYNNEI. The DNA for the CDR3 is TGTGCCAGCAGTGAAGCGCTTCGGTACAATGAGCAGTTCTTC. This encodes CASSEALRYNEQFF.

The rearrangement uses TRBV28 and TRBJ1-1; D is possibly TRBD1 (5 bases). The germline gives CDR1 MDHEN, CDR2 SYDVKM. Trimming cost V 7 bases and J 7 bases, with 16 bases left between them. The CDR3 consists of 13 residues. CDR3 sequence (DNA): TGTGCCAGCACCCAGCCAGGGTCAAGTGAAGCTTTCTTT. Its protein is CASTQPGSSEAFF.

CDR3 coding DNA: TGCGCCAGCAGCTCTGGACGGACAAATTCACCCCTCCACTTT. It specifies CASSSGRTNSPLHF. This sequence joins TRBV5-1 and TRBJ1-6; the D gene is possibly TRBD1 (5 bases). This CDR3 is built from 14 residues. Germline CDR1 SGHRS, CDR2 YFSETQ. V lost 3 bases and J 7 bases, leaving 11 bases between the germline ends. Drawing the rest from reference TRBV5-1 and TRBJ1-6, the complete variable domain is KAGVTQTPRYLIKTRGQQVTLSCSPISGHRSVSWYQQTPGQGLQFLFEYFSETQRNKGNFPGRFSGRQFSNSRSEMNVSTLELGDSALYLCASSSGRTNSPLHFGNGTRLTVT.

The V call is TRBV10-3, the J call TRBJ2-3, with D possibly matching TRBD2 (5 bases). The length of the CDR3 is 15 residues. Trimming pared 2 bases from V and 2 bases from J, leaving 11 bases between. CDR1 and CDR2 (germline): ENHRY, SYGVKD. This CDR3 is CAISEGESHTDTQYF. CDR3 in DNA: TGTGCCATCAGTGAGGGGGAGAGCCACACAGATACGCAGTATTTT.

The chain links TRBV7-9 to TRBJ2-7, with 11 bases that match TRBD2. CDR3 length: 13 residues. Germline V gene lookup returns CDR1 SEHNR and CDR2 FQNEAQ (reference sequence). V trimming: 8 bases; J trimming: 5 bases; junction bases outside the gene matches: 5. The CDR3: CASSLAGGDEQYF. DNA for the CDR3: TGTGCCAGCTCTCTAGCGGGAGGTGACGAGCAGTACTTC.

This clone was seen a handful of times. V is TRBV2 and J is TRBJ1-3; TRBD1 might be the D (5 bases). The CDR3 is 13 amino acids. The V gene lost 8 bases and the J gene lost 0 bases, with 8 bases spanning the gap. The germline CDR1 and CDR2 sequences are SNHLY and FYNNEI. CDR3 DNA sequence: TGTGCCAGCCGACAGTTCTCTGGAAACACCATATATTTT. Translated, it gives CASRQFSGNTIYF.

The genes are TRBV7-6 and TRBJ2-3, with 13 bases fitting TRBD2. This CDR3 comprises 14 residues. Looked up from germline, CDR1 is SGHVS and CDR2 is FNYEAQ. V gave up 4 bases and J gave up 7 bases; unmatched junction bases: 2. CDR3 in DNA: TGTGCCAGCAGCTCCGGGACTAGCGGGAATACGCAGTATTTT. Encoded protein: CASSSGTSGNTQYF. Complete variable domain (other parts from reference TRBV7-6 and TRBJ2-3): GAGVSQSPRYKVTKRGQDVALRCDPISGHVSLYWYRQALGQGPEFLTYFNYEAQQDKSGLPNDRFSAERPEGSISTLTIQRTEQRDSAMYRCASSSGTSGNTQYFGPGTRLTVL.